These 28 T cell receptor beta chains came from one sample sequenced in a study of spatial heterogeneity in lung cancer. Time point reported: blood at routine non-recurrence follow-up after resection. Whole RNA from tumor, nontumor lung or frozen PBMC was sequenced unsorted. Each CDR3 protein is one row after TCRdb ran MiXCR on the 5' RACE reads. The sample holds about 52,000 distinct CDR3 sequences; around 7.7% are singletons and the top ten take approximately 40%. This specimen consisted of PBMCs, obtained at follow-up. Every receptor here comes from a female donor with early-stage non-small cell lung cancer.

A few counts support this clonotype. This chain links TRBV7-2 with TRBJ2-4; D may be TRBD2 (5 bases). Between the trimmed V and J ends, which lost 3 bases and 14 bases, there was a span of 29 bases. This CDR3 contains 17 residues. Germline CDR1 reads SGHTA; CDR2 reads FQGNSA. For the CDR3, the DNA is TGTGCCAGCAGCTTGCCCTCGTGGGGAGCGGAACCCGACACAGAGTACTTC. Its translation is CASSLPSWGAEPDTEYF.

This clonotype was counted many times. The V gene is TRBV24-1, the J gene TRBJ2-3, with unresolved D. Germline V gene lookup returns CDR1 KGHDR and CDR2 SFDVKD. V shed 5 bases and J shed 4 bases, with 9 bases lying between them. CDR3 size: 13 residues. DNA of the CDR3: TGTGCCACCAGTGGACCGGTCCCAGATACGCAGTATTTT. It codes for CATSGPVPDTQYF.

DNA of the CDR3: TGCAGTGCTAGAGACCCAGCCCTAGCTGAGCAGTACTTC. Residues: CSARDPALAEQYF. The chain recombines TRBV20-1 with TRBJ2-7; D may be TRBD2 (5 bases). Trimming cost V 0 bases and J 7 bases, with 13 bases left between them. Germline assignment: CDR1 DFQATT and CDR2 SNEGSKA (reference sequence). The CDR3 consists of 13 residues.

This rearrangement joins TRBV6-1 to TRBJ2-3, with 16 nucleotides matching TRBD2. Trimming at V came to 2 bases and at J to 2 bases, leaving 4 bases not matched to a gene. Germline CDR1 reads MNHNS; CDR2 reads SASEGT. The CDR3 is 18 residues long. The CDR3 is CASSEPGLAGGPTDTQYF. CDR3 coding DNA: TGTGCCAGCAGTGAACCGGGACTAGCGGGGGGGCCCACAGATACGCAGTATTTT.

This clonotype has more than one count but fewer than ten. The chain recombines TRBV7-2 with TRBJ1-2; TRBD1 matches at 7 bases. The CDR3 spans 12 residues. Trimming at V came to 3 bases and at J to 7 bases, leaving 2 bases not matched to a gene. Germline V gene lookup returns CDR1 SGHTA and CDR2 FQGNSA. CDR3 DNA: TGTGCCAGCAGCTTGGACAGGCGTGGCTACACCTTC. Its translation: CASSLDRRGYTF.

This clonotype has ten or more counts. The genes are TRBV3-1 and TRBJ1-5; 8 bases are a match to TRBD1. Trimming cost V 1 base and J 11 bases; bases outside gene matches: 10. Germline V gene data show CDR1 as LGHDT and CDR2 as YNNKEL (reference sequence). The CDR3 runs to 15 residues. This CDR3 is CASSQGTGRGKSQHF. CDR3 coding DNA: TGTGCCAGCAGCCAAGGGACAGGGCGGGGTAAATCCCAGCATTTT.

CDR3 nucleotide sequence: TGCAGTGCTAGAGAGGGTACCTATGGCTACACCTTC. Amino acid sequence: CSAREGTYGYTF. V usage is TRBV20-1 and J usage is TRBJ1-2; D unclear. The CDR3 has 12 amino acids. Germline values: CDR1 DFQATT, CDR2 SNEGSKA (reference sequence). Trimming took off 0 bases at V and 4 bases at J, with 6 bases between the two ends.

About this clonotype itself: Given a much more abundant clone one base away, this may be a read error. V is TRBV5-1 and J is TRBJ2-2; no firm D call. Germline V gene data show CDR1 as SGHRS and CDR2 as YFSETQ. The CDR3 runs 15 residues. The DNA of the CDR3 is TGCGCCAGCAGCTTGGATCAGGCGAACACCGTGGAGCTGTTTTTT. It yields the protein CASSLDQANTVELFF.

Many counts were recorded for this clonotype. The genes are TRBV7-2 and TRBJ2-1; D not certain. The V end was cut by 5 bases, the J end by 9 bases, with 11 bases between. The CDR3 has 12 amino acids. CDR1 and CDR2 (germline): SGHTA, FQGNSA. This CDR3 is CASSRSPGEQFF. CDR3 sequence (DNA): TGTGCCAGCAGCCGTTCTCCCGGTGAGCAGTTCTTC.

This rearrangement joins TRBV20-1 to TRBJ2-1; TRBD2 matches 7 bases. V gave up 3 bases and J gave up 0 bases; unmatched junction bases: 8. The CDR3 runs 16 residues. Germline CDR1 and CDR2: DFQATT and SNEGSKA (reference sequence). CDR3 amino acids: CSARKLAASSYNEQFF. CDR3 DNA: TGCAGTGCTAGGAAGCTAGCGGCAAGCTCCTACAATGAGCAGTTCTTC.

Worth noting for this clonotype: Just one base apart from a much larger clone, this may be a read error. The rearrangement links TRBV27 to TRBJ2-2; 7 bases align to TRBD2. This CDR3 is built from 15 residues. Per germline, CDR1 MNHEY and CDR2 SMNVEV (reference sequence). The CDR3 nucleotides are TGTGCCAGCAAGTCCCGGCGGGGGACGGTCGGGGAGCCGTTTTTT. Its translation: CASKSRRGTVGEPFF.

This rearrangement joins TRBV12-3 or TRBV12-4 to TRBJ2-3; the match to TRBD2 covers 13 bases. This CDR3 comprises 15 residues. V lost 9 bases and J lost 3; bases outside the gene matches: 6. The CDR3 coding sequence is TGTGCCAGGGGGGGACTAGCGGGGTTTACAGATACGCAGTATTTT. Translated: CARGGLAGFTDTQYF.

V is TRBV5-6 and J is TRBJ2-7; 10 bases match TRBD2. Germline CDR1 is SGHDT and CDR2 is YYEEEE. V lost 4 bases and J lost 3; bases outside the gene matches: 7. CDR3 size: 15 residues. The CDR3 sequence: CASSTIAGGNYEQYF. CDR3 DNA: TGTGCCAGCAGCACGATAGCGGGGGGAAACTACGAGCAGTACTTC. Combining the CDR3 with reference TRBV5-6 and TRBJ2-7 gives the whole variable domain DAGVTQSPTHLIKTRGQQVTLRCSPKSGHDTVSWYQQALGQGPQFIFQYYEEEERQRGNFPDRFSGHQFPNYSSELNVNALLLGDSALYLCASSTIAGGNYEQYFGPGTRLTVT.

This clonotype was observed a few times. The chain employs TRBV2 and TRBJ2-1; D gene uncertain. The CDR3 extends over 12 amino acids. Trimming removed 6 bases at V and 7 bases at J, with 10 bases between. Germline lookup yields CDR1 SNHLY and CDR2 FYNNEI. CDR3 sequence (DNA): TGTGCCAGCAGGACGGAGTTAAATGAGCAGTTCTTC. Translation gives CASRTELNEQFF.

This clonotype was seen a handful of times. J is TRBJ1-2 and V is TRBV29-1, with TRBD1 matching over 12 bases. The CDR3 sequence is 13 residues long. Germline trimming cut 6 bases from V and 2 bases from J; bases unmatched to any gene: 1. CDR1 and CDR2 (germline): SQVTM, ANQGSEA. This CDR3 reads CSVGTGGNYGYTF. The CDR3 DNA reads as TGCAGCGTGGGGACAGGGGGCAACTATGGCTACACCTTC.

Many counts were recorded for this clonotype. The chain carries TRBV12-3 or TRBV12-4 and TRBJ2-5, with 8 nucleotides matching TRBD2. CDR3 length: 14 amino acids. Losses at the gene ends were 5 bases for V and 2 bases for J; bases not matched to a gene: 4. DNA of the CDR3: TGTGCCAGCAGTGAACTAGCGGTACAAGAGACCCAGTACTTC. Translated, it gives CASSELAVQETQYF.

The chain joins TRBV7-9 to TRBJ1-5, with a weak D call TRBD1 (5 bases). Germline loops: CDR1 SEHNR, CDR2 FQNEAQ (reference sequence). This CDR3 has 16 residues. Trimming took 1 base from V and 2 from J, leaving 12 bases between them. CDR3: CASSLEGGGGNQPQHF. The CDR3 DNA sequence: TGTGCCAGCAGCTTAGAGGGTGGAGGGGGCAATCAGCCCCAGCATTTT.

This clonotype was seen more than once but under ten times. The rearrangement links TRBV11-2 to TRBJ1-3, with TRBD1 matching 10 bases. V lost 6 bases, J lost 7 bases, and 6 bases stayed unmatched. This CDR3 is 14 amino acids long. Germline CDR1 is SGHAT and CDR2 is FQNNGV. The CDR3 reads CASRRQGAQNTIYF. The CDR3 DNA sequence: TGTGCCAGCAGGCGACAGGGGGCTCAGAACACCATATATTTT.

This clonotype was observed a handful of times. The chain links TRBV2 to TRBJ2-3, with 8 bases matching TRBD2. The CDR3 has 17 residues. V shed 1 base and J 1 base; nucleotides not matched to a gene: 7. Germline CDR1 reads SNHLY; CDR2 reads FYNNEI. The CDR3 here is CASSEVVGRGGTDTQYF. CDR3 nucleotides: TGTGCCAGCAGTGAAGTAGTTGGGCGGGGGGGCACAGATACGCAGTATTTT.

This clonotype was observed at least ten times. J is TRBJ2-3 and V is TRBV5-1; unclear D gene. The CDR3 extends over 11 amino acids. Looked up from germline, CDR1 is SGHRS and CDR2 is YFSETQ. With 6 bases removed from V and 4 bases from J, the gap between germline ends came to 6 bases. CDR3 protein: CASKSADTQYF. The CDR3 DNA is TGCGCCAGCAAGTCAGCAGATACGCAGTATTTT. Full variable domain (missing parts from reference TRBV5-1 and TRBJ2-3): KAGVTQTPRYLIKTRGQQVTLSCSPISGHRSVSWYQQTPGQGLQFLFEYFSETQRNKGNFPGRFSGRQFSNSRSEMNVSTLELGDSALYLCASKSADTQYFGPGTRLTVL.

This clonotype appeared a few times. CDR3 in DNA: TGTGCCAGCAGCTTGCTCTCCCGAGTTTCCACAGATACGCAGTATTTT. This gives the protein CASSLLSRVSTDTQYF. The gene calls are TRBV5-4 and TRBJ2-3, with D hard to call. This CDR3 is 16 amino acids long. CDR1 is SGHNT and CDR2 is YYREEE in the germline V gene (reference sequence). The ends were cut back, 1 base at V and 2 bases at J, with 14 bases in the middle.

CDR3 in amino acids: CASSVDGAGNTEAFF. The CDR3 DNA reads TGTGCCAGCAGCGTAGATGGGGCCGGGAACACTGAAGCTTTCTTT. V usage is TRBV9 and J usage is TRBJ1-1; D is possibly TRBD1 (5 bases). The CDR3 loop spans 15 amino acids. V dropped 0 bases and J dropped 1 base, with 10 bases sitting between them. Germline assignment: CDR1 SGDLS and CDR2 YYNGEE.

This clonotype was recorded a few times. J is TRBJ2-7 and V is TRBV5-6; 7 nucleotides align to TRBD1. CDR1 and CDR2 from the germline V gene are SGHDT and YYEEEE. The V segment lost 4 bases and the J segment 3 bases; nucleotides outside the gene matches: 4. The CDR3 consists of 13 residues. The CDR3 DNA reads TGTGCCAGCAGCAACCGGGACAGCTACGAGCAGTACTTC. Protein sequence: CASSNRDSYEQYF.

The sample holds a few counts of this clonotype. The V gene is TRBV6-5, the J gene TRBJ1-5, with 10 positions matching TRBD1. Germline CDR1 and CDR2: MNHEY and SVGAGI. The CDR3 extends over 15 amino acids. With 6 bases clipped from V and 4 bases from J, the junction kept 6 bases outside the gene matches. CDR3 nucleotide sequence: TGTGCCAGCAGAGCTGACAGGGGGCGTAATCAGCCCCAGCATTTT. As protein: CASRADRGRNQPQHF.

This clonotype was observed many times. The V and J genes are TRBV28 and TRBJ2-5; no firm D call. Germline V CDR1 and CDR2: MDHEN, SYDVKM. The CDR3 contains 13 residues. V was shortened by 3 bases and J by 3 bases, with 8 bases between the two germline ends. CDR3 in DNA: TGTGCCAGCAGTTTCTACTTTGAAGAGACCCAGTACTTC. Its translation: CASSFYFEETQYF. Complete variable domain (other parts from reference TRBV28 and TRBJ2-5): DVKVTQSSRYLVKRTGEKVFLECVQDMDHENMFWYRQDPGLGLRLIYFSYDVKMKEKGDIPEGYSVSREKKERFSLILESASTNQTSMYLCASSFYFEETQYFGPGTRLLVL.

This sequence joins TRBV29-1 and TRBJ1-3; weak D call: TRBD1 (5 bases). V was pared by 5 bases and J by 0 bases, with 11 bases between. Germline CDR1 SQVTM, CDR2 ANQGSEA. The CDR3 runs to 14 residues. CDR3 loop: CSVLQGFSGNTIYF. For the CDR3, the DNA is TGCAGCGTTCTCCAGGGTTTCTCTGGAAACACCATATATTTT.

This clonotype was seen a handful of times. The V gene is TRBV7-9, the J gene TRBJ2-3, with TRBD1 matching 7 bases. CDR3 length equals 16 residues. CDR1 SEHNR and CDR2 FQNEAQ come from the germline V gene (reference sequence). V shed 2 bases, J shed 0 bases, and the junction held 5 bases outside the gene matches. The CDR3 protein is CASSLKGQLSTDTQYF. The DNA of the CDR3 is TGTGCCAGCAGCTTAAAGGGACAGCTTAGCACAGATACGCAGTATTTT.

This clonotype was seen more than once but under ten times. The gene calls are TRBV30 and TRBJ1-1; D is unresolved. This CDR3 region has 13 residues. V shed 4 bases and J shed 7 bases, with 16 bases lying between them. Germline CDR1 is GTSNPN and CDR2 is SVGIG (reference sequence). The CDR3 DNA sequence: TGTGCCTGGACCCCGCAGGTGTTCGGTGAAGCTTTCTTT. It specifies CAWTPQVFGEAFF.